The next 8 T cell receptor beta chains were all read from a single sample in a study of blood T cell repertoires in COVID-19. Sequencing used immunoSEQ multiplex PCR; TCRdb keeps in-frame clones, though not all of them. The sample has fewer than 250,000 clones, about 85% seen once. Sequenced material: peripheral blood. The source of these receptors is a man between 40 and 49 years old with acute or convalescent COVID-19.

The chain carries TRBV11-2 and TRBJ2-5, with 8 bases matching TRBD1. V lost 5 bases to trimming and J lost 5 bases; unmatched junction nucleotides: 10. The CDR3 sequence is 15 residues long. The V gene's germline CDR1 is SGHAT and CDR2 FQNNGV. The CDR3 sequence: CASSPQGGPSETQYF. CDR3 nucleotide sequence: TGTGCCAGCAGCCCACAGGGGGGCCCCTCCGAGACCCAGTACTTC.

The table lists this clone with a few counts. V gene TRBV6-2 or TRBV6-3 combines with J gene TRBJ1-1; TRBD1 is a possible D gene (5 bases). Germline V gives CDR1 MNHEY, CDR2 SVGEGT. V lost 2 bases and J lost 7, with 14 bases in between. The CDR3 consists of 14 residues. The CDR3 sequence: CASSYPGLRDEAFF. The CDR3 nucleotides are TGTGCCAGCAGTTACCCGGGACTTAGGGATGAAGCTTTCTTT.

The chain uses TRBV7-9 and TRBJ1-5; the D gene is possibly TRBD1 (6 bases). The CDR3 is 14 amino acids. Germline CDR1 reads SEHNR; CDR2 reads FQNEAQ (reference sequence). Between the trimmed V and J ends, which lost 6 bases and 3 bases, there was a span of 12 bases. CDR3 DNA: TGTGCCAGCAGTCCCACAGGGATCAATCAGCCCCAGCATTTT. Protein product: CASSPTGINQPQHF.

This chain joins TRBV6-5 and TRBJ2-7; 7 bases are a match to TRBD1. Looked up from germline, CDR1 is MNHEY and CDR2 is SVGAGI. The junction had 10 bases not matched to a gene; V was cut back by 6 bases and J by 5 bases. CDR3 length: 14 residues. The CDR3 nucleotides read TGTGCCAGCAGCGCCCGGGGACAGTTCAACGAGCAGTACTTC. It encodes CASSARGQFNEQYF.

The chain couples TRBV2 to TRBJ2-2; a possible D gene is TRBD2 (6 bases). Per germline, CDR1 SNHLY and CDR2 FYNNEI. The CDR3 runs to 15 residues. V dropped 6 bases and J dropped 6 bases, with 17 bases sitting between them. CDR3 loop: CASSALDYEAGELFF. Here the CDR3 DNA reads TGTGCCAGCAGCGCATTGGACTATGAGGCCGGGGAGCTGTTTTTT.

This clone came up a few times. The J gene is TRBJ2-7, the V gene TRBV5-4, with 13 bases identical to TRBD2. Per the germline V gene, CDR1 is SGHNT and CDR2 is YYREEE (reference sequence). The CDR3 runs 15 residues. V was clipped by 4 bases and J by 6 bases; unmatched bases: 7. CDR3 sequence: CASSPTSGGFGEQYF. CDR3 nucleotides: TGTGCCAGCAGCCCGACTAGCGGGGGGTTTGGCGAGCAGTACTTC.

The chain couples TRBV11-2 to TRBJ2-7, with a possible D match to TRBD1 (6 bases). The germline CDR1 and CDR2 sequences are SGHAT and FQNNGV. V shed 1 base and J shed 4 bases, with 14 bases lying between them. This CDR3 has 15 residues. CDR3 sequence (DNA): TGTGCCAGCAGCTTAGGGTACAGGGCTGGATACGAGCAGTACTTC. Encoded protein: CASSLGYRAGYEQYF.

The CDR3, as DNA: TGCGCCAGCAGCCAGGGGGCTAACTATGGCTACACCTTC. Protein product: CASSQGANYGYTF. This rearrangement joins TRBV5-1 to TRBJ1-2; 7 nucleotides agree with TRBD1. The CDR3 length is 13 residues. After removal of 4 bases from V and 0 bases from J, the junction contained 0 bases not matched to a gene. CDR1 and CDR2 from the germline V gene are SGHRS and YFSETQ.